The T cell receptor (beta chain) described here comes from a study of blood T cell repertoires in COVID-19. The protocol was immunoSEQ multiplex PCR, while the TCRdb copy is restricted to in-frame clones and leaves out a portion. In the table there are fewer than 250,000 clones, over 80% of which are singletons. CDR1 is MNHEY, CDR2 SVGAGI, per germline. The CDR3 is 13 residues long. J gave up 4 bases and V 6 bases, and 1 base lay outside the gene matches. This TCR came from a woman aged 55-75 years with active or convalescent COVID-19. The chain recombines TRBV6-5 with TRBJ1-4; 8 bases fit TRBD1. Sequencing was done on a sample of peripheral blood. DNA for the CDR3: TGTGCCAGCAGGGACAGGGTTAATGAAAAACTGTTTTTT. Protein sequence: CASRDRVNEKLFF.